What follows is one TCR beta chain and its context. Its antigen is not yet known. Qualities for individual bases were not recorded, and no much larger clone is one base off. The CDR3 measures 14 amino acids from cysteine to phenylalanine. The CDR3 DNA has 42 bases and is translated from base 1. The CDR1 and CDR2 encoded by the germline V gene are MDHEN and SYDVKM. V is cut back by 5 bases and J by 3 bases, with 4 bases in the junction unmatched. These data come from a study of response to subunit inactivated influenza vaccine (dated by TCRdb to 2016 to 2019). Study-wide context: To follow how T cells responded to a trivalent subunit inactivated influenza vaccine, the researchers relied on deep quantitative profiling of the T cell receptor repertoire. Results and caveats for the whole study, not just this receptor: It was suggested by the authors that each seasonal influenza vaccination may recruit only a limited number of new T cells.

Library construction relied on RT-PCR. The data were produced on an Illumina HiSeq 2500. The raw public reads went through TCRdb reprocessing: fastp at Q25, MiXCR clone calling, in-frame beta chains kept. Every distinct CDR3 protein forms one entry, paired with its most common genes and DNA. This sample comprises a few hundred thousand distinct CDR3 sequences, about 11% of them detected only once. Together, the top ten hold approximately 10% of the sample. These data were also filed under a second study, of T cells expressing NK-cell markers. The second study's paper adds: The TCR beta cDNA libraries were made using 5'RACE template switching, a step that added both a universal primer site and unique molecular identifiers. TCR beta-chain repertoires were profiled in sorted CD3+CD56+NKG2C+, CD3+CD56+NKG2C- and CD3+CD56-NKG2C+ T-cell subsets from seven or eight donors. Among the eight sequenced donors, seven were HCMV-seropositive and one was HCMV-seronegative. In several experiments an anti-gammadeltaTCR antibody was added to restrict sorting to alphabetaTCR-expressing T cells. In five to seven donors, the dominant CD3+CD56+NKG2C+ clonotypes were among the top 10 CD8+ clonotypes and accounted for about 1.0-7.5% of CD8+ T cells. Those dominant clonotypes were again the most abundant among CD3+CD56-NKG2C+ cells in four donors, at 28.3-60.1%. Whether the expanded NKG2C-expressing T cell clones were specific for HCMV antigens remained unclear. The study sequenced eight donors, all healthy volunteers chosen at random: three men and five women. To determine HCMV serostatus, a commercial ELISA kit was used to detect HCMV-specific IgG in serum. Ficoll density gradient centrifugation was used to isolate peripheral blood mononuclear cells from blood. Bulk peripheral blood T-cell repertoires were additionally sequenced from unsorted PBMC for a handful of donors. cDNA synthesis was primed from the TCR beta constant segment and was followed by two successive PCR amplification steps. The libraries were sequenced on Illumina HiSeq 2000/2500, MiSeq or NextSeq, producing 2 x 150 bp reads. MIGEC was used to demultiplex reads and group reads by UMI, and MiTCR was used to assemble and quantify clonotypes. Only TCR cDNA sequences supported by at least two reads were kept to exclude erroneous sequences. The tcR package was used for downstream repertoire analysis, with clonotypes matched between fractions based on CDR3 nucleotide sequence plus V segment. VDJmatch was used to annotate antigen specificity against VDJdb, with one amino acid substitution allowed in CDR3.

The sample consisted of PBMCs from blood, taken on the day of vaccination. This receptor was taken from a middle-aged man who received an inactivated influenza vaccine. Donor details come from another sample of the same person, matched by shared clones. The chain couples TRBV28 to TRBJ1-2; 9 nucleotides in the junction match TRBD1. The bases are TGTGCCAGCAGTCCAACAGGGGGCTACTATGGCTACACCTTC. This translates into CASSPTGGYYGYTF.